One sample yielded the 25 T cell receptor beta chains listed below, sequenced in a study of breast tumors, draining lymph nodes, adjacent tissues. TCRdb recomputed calls from the multiplex PCR reads with MiXCR, one row per CDR3 protein. The table has about 270,000 distinct CDR3 sequences, about 30% seen once. The lymph nodes were axillary draining lymph nodes from breast cancer patients. The sample was axillary lymph node tissue. The receptor set was obtained from a female donor with breast cancer. Some clones in this sample may be carry-over from other donors' samples.

With regard to this clonotype: This may come from a read error, since a much larger clone is one base off. The chain couples TRBV12-3 or TRBV12-4 to TRBJ2-2; possibly TRBD2 for D (6 bases). This CDR3 comprises 14 residues. The CDR3 nucleotides are TGTGCCAGCAGTTCCCCCGGAACAGGCGGGGAGCTGCTTTTT. Amino acid sequence: CASSSPGTGGELLF.

This clonotype has ten or more counts. The chain uses TRBV20-1 and TRBJ2-3; 8 bases map to TRBD2. CDR3 size: 14 residues. Trimming at V came to 6 bases and at J to 9 bases, leaving 14 bases not matched to a gene. Per germline, CDR1 DFQATT and CDR2 SNEGSKA (reference sequence). As DNA, the CDR3 is TGCAGTGCCAATAGCGGGAATCCCCCCGGGACGCAGTATTTT. It specifies CSANSGNPPGTQYF.

The genes are TRBV7-9 and TRBJ1-3; D not certain. CDR1 and CDR2 (germline): SEHNR, FQNEAQ (reference sequence). The CDR3 is made up of 12 amino acids. Trimming removed 4 bases at V and 4 bases at J, with 5 bases between. CDR3 in DNA: TGTGCCAGCAGCTCGGAGGGAAACACCATATATTTT. Translation gives CASSSEGNTIYF.

In its sample, this clonotype was seen many times. The V gene is TRBV11-3, the J gene TRBJ2-3; D not certain. The germline V and J ends were trimmed by 2 bases and 3 bases, with 15 bases remaining between them. Germline loops: CDR1 SGHNT, CDR2 YENEEA. The CDR3 totals 16 residues. CDR3 loop: CASSLIIEPRTDTQYF. CDR3 nucleotides: TGTGCCAGCAGCTTAATCATCGAGCCCCGGACAGATACGCAGTATTTT.

This clonotype was seen many times. The V and J genes are TRBV4-3 and TRBJ2-7; tentative D call: TRBD1 (7 bases). CDR1 and CDR2 (germline): LGHNA, YSLEER. The CDR3 extends over 15 amino acids. Trimming removed 0 bases from V and 1 base from J, with 10 bases in between. The CDR3 DNA follows: TGCGCCAGCAGCCAAGAGCGGGACAGTTCCTACGAGCAGTACTTC. It codes for CASSQERDSSYEQYF.

This clonotype was seen many times. The rearrangement joins TRBV20-1 to TRBJ1-2; TRBD1 is a possible D gene (6 bases). The CDR3 runs to 14 residues. The V end lost 3 bases, the J end lost 7 bases, and 18 bases lay between the germline ends. The germline V gene encodes CDR1 DFQATT and CDR2 SNEGSKA (reference sequence). The CDR3 region has the DNA TGCAGTGCTAGGGGCCAGACAGGCCCTGGTGGCTACACCTTC. It is translated as CSARGQTGPGGYTF.

There are many counts of this clonotype. The CDR3 DNA is TGTGCCAGCAGCGTAGCGGGTGACAGGGGGAGACTTTTGAACTATGGCTACACCTTC. Translated: CASSVAGDRGRLLNYGYTF. The chain has TRBV9 and TRBJ1-2; 9 bases agree with TRBD1. Germline CDR1 and CDR2: SGDLS and YYNGEE. The ends lost 0 bases at V and 2 bases at J; junction bases unmatched: 14. The length of the CDR3 is 19 residues.

This clonotype showed up many times. The genes are TRBV12-3 or TRBV12-4 and TRBJ2-5; no definite D call. The CDR3 is 13 residues long. V was trimmed by 7 bases and J by 5 bases, leaving 14 bases between them. Here the CDR3 DNA reads TGTGCCAGCACACTGAAAGGGCGGGAGACCCAGTACTTC. This translates into CASTLKGRETQYF.

The chain recombines TRBV5-1 with TRBJ1-5, with TRBD1 as a possible D gene (6 bases). CDR1 is SGHRS, CDR2 YFSETQ, per germline. Trimming shortened V by 3 bases and J by 7 bases, and 11 bases separated the two germline ends. CDR3 size: 13 residues. The CDR3: CASSSGAKQPQHF. The CDR3 nucleotides are TGCGCCAGCAGCTCGGGGGCCAAACAGCCCCAGCATTTT.

This clonotype was found a few times. A read error is possible here, since a much larger clone lies one base away. J is TRBJ1-2 and V is TRBV20-1; the D gene is possibly TRBD1 (5 bases). CDR3 length: 12 amino acids. The germline gives CDR1 DFQATT, CDR2 SNEGSKA (reference sequence). CDR3 bases: TGCAGTGCGAGGCCTTGGGACTATGGCTCCACCTTC. Residues: CSARPWDYGSTF.

Worth noting for this clonotype: Just one base apart from a much larger clone, this may be a read error. The chain employs TRBV5-1 and TRBJ2-5; TRBD2 matches 9 bases. The CDR3 consists of 19 residues. Per the germline V gene, CDR1 is SGHRS and CDR2 is YFSETQ. V lost 1 base, J lost 2 bases, and 15 bases stayed unmatched. The CDR3 DNA sequence: TGCGCCAGCAGCTTGTACAGGGAGGTTAGCGGGAGAGGTCAAGAGACCCAGTACTTC. Protein sequence: CASSLYREVSGRGQETQYF.

In this sample, this clonotype turned up a few times. V gene TRBV10-3 combines with J gene TRBJ1-1, with D possibly TRBD1 on 6 matching bases. This CDR3 comprises 13 residues. CDR1 is ENHRY and CDR2 is SYGVKD in the germline V gene. The V and J ends lost 3 bases and 5 bases respectively, with 10 bases between them. The CDR3 is CAISDRGITEAFF. The DNA for the CDR3 is TGTGCCATCAGTGACAGGGGAATTACTGAAGCTTTCTTT.

This clonotype was counted many times. The chain joins TRBV20-1 to TRBJ2-5, with 7 bases aligning to TRBD2. The CDR3 has 14 amino acids. With V trimmed by 3 bases and J by 2 bases, 6 bases remained unmatched. The germline V gene encodes CDR1 DFQATT and CDR2 SNEGSKA (reference sequence). Written as DNA, the CDR3 is TGCAGTGCTAGCAGCGGGGTACAACAAGAGACCCAGTACTTC. Its protein product is CSASSGVQQETQYF.

The sample holds one count of this clonotype. The chain is built from TRBV9 and TRBJ1-4, with D possibly matching TRBD1 (5 bases). Germline V gives CDR1 SGDLS, CDR2 YYNGEE. V gave up 4 bases and J gave up 7 bases, with 17 bases separating them. CDR3 length: 15 amino acids. CDR3 DNA sequence: TGTGCCAGCAGCTTATCGAGCGGGGCGCCTGAAAAACTGTTTTTT. Translation: CASSLSSGAPEKLFF.

V usage is TRBV10-2 and J usage is TRBJ2-1, with 12 bases that match TRBD2. The V segment lost 2 bases and the J segment 6 bases; nucleotides outside the gene matches: 5. The CDR3 sequence is 16 residues long. CDR1 is WSHSY and CDR2 is SAAADI in the germline V gene. CDR3 amino acids: CASSEASGRVGNEQFF. CDR3 in DNA: TGCGCCAGCAGTGAGGCTAGCGGGAGGGTTGGCAATGAGCAGTTCTTC.

In this sample, this clonotype turned up many times. The chain has TRBV19 and TRBJ2-1; D gene ambiguous. The CDR3 contains 11 residues. Germline CDR1 and CDR2: LNHDA and SQIVND (reference sequence). V lost 9 bases to trimming and J lost 3 bases, with 6 bases between them. The CDR3 reads CASSDYNEQFF. For the CDR3, the DNA is TGTGCCAGCAGTGACTACAATGAGCAGTTCTTC. The full variable domain, in which reference TRBV19 and TRBJ2-1 provide the parts outside the CDR3, is DGGITQSPKYLFRKEGQNVTLSCEQNLNHDAMYWYRQDPGQGLRLIYYSQIVNDFQKGDIAEGYSVSREKKESFPLTVTSAQKNPTAFYLCASSDYNEQFFGPGTRLTVL.

This clonotype showed up just once. It may be a read error: a sequence one base away is much more abundant. This sequence joins TRBV20-1 and TRBJ2-1; TRBD2 aligns across 13 bases. Germline CDR1 DFQATT, CDR2 SNEGSKA (reference sequence). The V segment lost 5 bases and the J segment 10 bases; nucleotides outside the gene matches: 14. CDR3 length: 16 amino acids. The CDR3: CSAVTSGRAGLYEQFF. CDR3 nucleotides: TGCAGTGCTGTTACTAGCGGGAGGGCCGGTTTGTACGAGCAGTTCTTC.

This clonotype was found many times. The gene calls are TRBV12-3 or TRBV12-4 and TRBJ1-2; weak D call: TRBD1 (5 bases). Trimming left V 4 bases short and J 7 bases short, with 13 bases between. The CDR3 has 13 amino acids. The CDR3 DNA reads as TGTGCCAGCAGTTCTCCCGACAGATTTGGCTACACCTTC. Translating it yields CASSSPDRFGYTF.

This clonotype occurred a few times. The rearrangement uses TRBV3-1 and TRBJ1-5, with D possibly TRBD1 on 6 matching bases. V was clipped by 4 bases and J by 0 bases, with 19 bases between them. Germline CDR1 and CDR2: LGHDT and YNNKEL (reference sequence). The CDR3 is made up of 18 amino acids. The CDR3 here is CASSPGHPTLYSNQPQHF. The CDR3 DNA reads as TGTGCCAGCAGCCCGGGACACCCAACCCTTTATAGCAATCAGCCCCAGCATTTT.

Many counts were recorded for this clonotype. V and J are TRBV20-1 and TRBJ2-5; D unresolved. CDR3 length equals 11 residues. Per the germline V gene, CDR1 is DFQATT and CDR2 is SNEGSKA (reference sequence). V lost 3 bases and J 3 bases, leaving 5 bases between the germline ends. CDR3 bases: TGCAGTGCTAGCTTCGAAGAGACCCAGTACTTC. The encoded protein is CSASFEETQYF.

This clonotype was seen many times. As DNA, the CDR3 is TGTGCCACCAGCACCGGGCGGAACAATGAGCAGTTCTTC. This gives the protein CATSTGRNNEQFF. The chain joins TRBV15 to TRBJ2-1; unclear D gene. There are 13 residues in the CDR3. In germline, CDR1 is LNHNV, CDR2 YYDKDF (reference sequence). The V end was cut by 4 bases, the J end by 5 bases, with 9 bases between.

This clonotype was picked up one time. With a much larger clone just one base away, this may be a read error. The conserved final phenylalanine or tryptophan is absent from the CDR3, which likely points to a read error. This rearrangement joins TRBV19 to TRBJ2-2, with 9 bases fitting TRBD1. Trimming cost V 3 bases and J 6 bases; bases outside gene matches: 8. Germline loops: CDR1 LNHDA, CDR2 SQIVND (reference sequence). This CDR3 spans 16 amino acids. This chain's CDR3 is CASSMLTGGSAGELFL. CDR3 nucleotides: TGTGCCAGTAGTATGTTAACAGGGGGCTCGGCCGGGGAGCTGTTTTTG.

Comment on this clonotype: A junction boundary mismatches the germline segment, possibly from a read error. The J gene is TRBJ2-7, the V gene TRBV7-9, with D unclear. In germline, CDR1 is SEHNR, CDR2 FQNEAQ (reference sequence). This CDR3 has 15 residues. Here the CDR3 reads CGSSPLVSLSYEQYF. CDR3 DNA: TGTGGCAGCAGCCCGTTGGTCAGCCTCTCCTACGAGCAGTACTTC.

The J gene is TRBJ2-2, the V gene TRBV6-6; D remains ambiguous. This CDR3 has 12 amino acids. Germline CDR1 and CDR2: MNHNY and SVGAGI (reference sequence). V lost 5 bases, J lost 8 bases, and 9 bases lay in between. Here the CDR3 reads CASSQLWGELFF. The CDR3 DNA reads as TGTGCCAGCAGTCAATTATGGGGGGAGCTGTTTTTT.

This clonotype was recorded at least ten times. The CDR3 DNA reads TGTGCCAGCAGCTTAGATCCAGACGCAACTAATGAAAAACTGTTTTTT. Its protein is CASSLDPDATNEKLFF. The chain recombines TRBV11-2 with TRBJ1-4; D call uncertain. With 0 bases removed from V and 0 bases from J, the gap between germline ends came to 8 bases. The CDR3 contains 16 residues. CDR1 SGHAT and CDR2 FQNNGV come from the germline V gene.